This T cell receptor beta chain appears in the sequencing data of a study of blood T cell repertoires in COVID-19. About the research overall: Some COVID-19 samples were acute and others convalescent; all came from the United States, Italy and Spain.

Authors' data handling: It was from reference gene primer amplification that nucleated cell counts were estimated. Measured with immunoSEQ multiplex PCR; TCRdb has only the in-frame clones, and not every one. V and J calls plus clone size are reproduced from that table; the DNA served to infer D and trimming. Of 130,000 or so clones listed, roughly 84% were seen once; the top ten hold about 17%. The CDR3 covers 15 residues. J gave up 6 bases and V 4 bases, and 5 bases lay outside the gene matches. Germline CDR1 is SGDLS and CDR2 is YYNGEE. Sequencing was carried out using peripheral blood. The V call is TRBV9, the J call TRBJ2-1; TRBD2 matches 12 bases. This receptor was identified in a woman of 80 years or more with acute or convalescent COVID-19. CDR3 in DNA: TGTGCCAGCAGCCCTACTAGCGGGAGGTTCAATGAGCAGTTCTTC. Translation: CASSPTSGRFNEQFF.